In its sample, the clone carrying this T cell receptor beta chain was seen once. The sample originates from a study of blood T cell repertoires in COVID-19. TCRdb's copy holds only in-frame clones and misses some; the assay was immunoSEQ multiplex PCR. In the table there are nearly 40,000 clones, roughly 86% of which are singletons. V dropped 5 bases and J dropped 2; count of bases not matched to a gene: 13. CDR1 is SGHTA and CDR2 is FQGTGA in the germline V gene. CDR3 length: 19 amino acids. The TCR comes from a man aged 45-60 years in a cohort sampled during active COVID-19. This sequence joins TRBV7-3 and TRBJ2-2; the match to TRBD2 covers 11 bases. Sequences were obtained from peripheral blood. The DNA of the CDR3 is TGTGCCAGCAGCCTAAGAGGGGGACTAGCGGAACTAAACACCGGGGAGCTGTTTTTT. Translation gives CASSLRGGLAELNTGELFF.